The next 22 T cell receptor beta chains were all read from a single sample in a study of resident and recirculating memory T cells in vitiligo. The repertoire was sequenced with immunoSEQ multiplex PCR; TCRdb's copy has only in-frame clones and lacks some. The data show approximately 69,000 clones, 80% to 95% seen once. The sequenced material came from blood. The receptors stem from a male donor with vitiligo.

The genes are TRBV14 and TRBJ1-1; no clear D gene. CDR1 SGHDN and CDR2 FVKESK come from the germline V gene. CDR3 length: 13 amino acids. V was clipped by 1 base and J by 10 bases, with 13 bases between them. The CDR3 DNA follows: TGTGCCAGCAGCCAAGTGGGCCTCTTTAGAGCTTTCTTT. This encodes CASSQVGLFRAFF.

The CDR3 spells CASSQGSSGQGYEKLFF. The CDR3 DNA sequence: TGCGCCAGCAGCCAAGGAAGTTCGGGACAGGGGTACGAAAAACTGTTTTTT. This chain uses TRBV4-1 with TRBJ1-4; 10 bases fit TRBD1. Germline trimming cut 1 base from V and 8 bases from J; bases unmatched to any gene: 10. The CDR3 covers 17 residues. Germline lookup yields CDR1 MGHRA and CDR2 YSYEKL.

The gene calls are TRBV5-1 and TRBJ1-3, with unresolved D. V lost 1 base, J lost 0 bases, and 5 bases lay in between. CDR3 length equals 14 residues. The germline gives CDR1 SGHRS, CDR2 YFSETQ. The CDR3 bases are TGCGCCAGCAGCTTGTCCGGCTCTGGAAACACCATATATTTT. Protein product: CASSLSGSGNTIYF.

The chain carries TRBV28 and TRBJ1-3; D not resolved. This CDR3 comprises 15 residues. The V gene lost 7 bases and the J gene lost 0 bases, with 13 bases spanning the gap. Germline loops: CDR1 MDHEN, CDR2 SYDVKM. This CDR3 reads CASMPLVTSGNTIYF. The CDR3 region has the DNA TGTGCCAGCATGCCCTTAGTTACCTCTGGAAACACCATATATTTT.

The V gene is TRBV5-6, the J gene TRBJ2-5; 8 bases agree with TRBD2. V lost 4 bases and J lost 5; bases outside the gene matches: 4. The CDR3 runs to 13 residues. Germline loops: CDR1 SGHDT, CDR2 YYEEEE. CDR3 DNA sequence: TGTGCCAGCAGCCGGGGGGGAGGGGAGACCCAGTACTTC. This gives the protein CASSRGGGETQYF.

The chain has TRBV25-1 and TRBJ1-4; 8 positions agree with TRBD1. The CDR3 sequence is 17 residues long. Germline values: CDR1 MGHDK, CDR2 SYGVNS. Trimming took 5 bases from V and 2 from J; bases not matched to a gene: 10. CDR3 protein: CASSSSDRGYTNEKLFF. The CDR3 nucleotides read TGTGCCAGCAGTTCCTCCGACAGGGGTTACACTAATGAAAAACTGTTTTTT.

Turning to this clone: The sample contains more than one DNA sequence encoding this CDR3. The V gene is TRBV5-1, the J gene TRBJ1-5; possible D gene TRBD1, 5 bases. The CDR3 is 14 residues long. Between the trimmed V and J ends, which lost 0 bases and 2 bases, there was a span of 6 bases. The V gene's germline CDR1 is SGHRS and CDR2 YFSETQ. The CDR3 reads CASSLGGGNQPQHF. The CDR3 DNA follows: TGCGCCAGCAGCTTGGGGGGGGGCAATCAGCCCCAGCATTTT.

The chain is built from TRBV15 and TRBJ1-6, with 7 bases fitting TRBD1. The CDR3 runs to 14 residues. V lost 4 bases, J lost 10 bases, and 7 bases stayed unmatched. CDR1 LNHNV and CDR2 YYDKDF come from the germline V gene (reference sequence). CDR3 sequence (DNA): TGTGCCACCAGCAACCGGGACAGCGCCTCACCCCTCCACTTT. This sequence encodes CATSNRDSASPLHF.

The chain is built from TRBV5-6 and TRBJ1-6; the D gene is possibly TRBD1 (5 bases). This CDR3 contains 15 residues. Trimming stripped 4 bases from V and 7 bases from J, with 15 bases between. Germline assignment: CDR1 SGHDT and CDR2 YYEEEE. CDR3 region: CASSGVKDKNSPLHF. The CDR3 bases are TGTGCCAGCAGCGGAGTGAAGGACAAGAATTCACCCCTCCACTTT.

This clone was seen just once. The rearrangement joins TRBV5-1 to TRBJ1-5; 8 bases agree with TRBD1. The CDR3 consists of 15 residues. Trimming took 4 bases from V and 2 from J; bases not matched to a gene: 5. The germline V gene has CDR1 SGHRS and CDR2 YFSETQ. The CDR3 region is CASSLQGAGNQPQHF. The CDR3 DNA reads TGCGCCAGCAGCCTCCAGGGGGCGGGCAATCAGCCCCAGCATTTT.

The rearrangement links TRBV4-2 to TRBJ1-2; 9 nucleotides match TRBD1. Germline assignment: CDR1 LGHNA and CDR2 YNFKEQ. CDR3 length: 14 amino acids. V shed 5 bases, J shed 2 bases, and the junction held 3 bases outside the gene matches. CDR3 DNA: TGTGCCAGCAGCGGAGGACAGGGGAACTATGGCTACACCTTC. This gives the protein CASSGGQGNYGYTF.

The V and J genes are TRBV7-9 and TRBJ2-5; TRBD2 agrees at 8 bases. With 6 bases clipped from V and 2 bases from J, the junction kept 17 bases outside the gene matches. Per germline, CDR1 SEHNR and CDR2 FQNEAQ (reference sequence). The CDR3 runs 18 residues. As DNA, the CDR3 is TGTGCCAGCAGGCCTACAATTAAGGGACTAGTCATACAAGAGACCCAGTACTTC. Translation gives CASRPTIKGLVIQETQYF.

On this clone itself: Other nucleotide sequences from this sample produce the same CDR3. This chain connects TRBV5-1 to TRBJ1-5, with TRBD1 identical over 7 bases. The ends lost 0 bases at V and 2 bases at J; junction bases unmatched: 2. Looked up from germline, CDR1 is SGHRS and CDR2 is YFSETQ. This CDR3 is 15 amino acids long. CDR3 protein: CASSLAGTGNQPQHF. CDR3 nucleotides: TGCGCCAGCAGCTTGGCCGGGACAGGCAATCAGCCCCAGCATTTT.

This clone has more than one count but fewer than ten. The V and J genes are TRBV5-6 and TRBJ1-1; 7 bases are a match to TRBD1. V shed 4 bases, J shed 0 bases, and the junction held 9 bases outside the gene matches. Germline values: CDR1 SGHDT, CDR2 YYEEEE. CDR3 length: 16 amino acids. CDR3 coding DNA: TGTGCCAGCAGCCCGGGACAGCTATACATGAACACTGAAGCTTTCTTT. Its protein is CASSPGQLYMNTEAFF.

The genes are TRBV28 and TRBJ1-4, with D maybe TRBD1 (5 bases). CDR1 and CDR2 (germline): MDHEN, SYDVKM. The CDR3 extends over 14 amino acids. Trimming took 6 bases from V and 5 from J, leaving 13 bases between them. CDR3 sequence: CASRSGSPNEKLFF. The CDR3 nucleotides read TGTGCCAGCAGATCAGGGTCCCCAAATGAAAAACTGTTTTTT. The whole variable domain, remainder taken from reference TRBV28 and TRBJ1-4, is DVKVTQSSRYLVKRTGEKVFLECVQDMDHENMFWYRQDPGLGLRLIYFSYDVKMKEKGDIPEGYSVSREKKERFSLILESASTNQTSMYLCASRSGSPNEKLFFGSGTQLSVL.

J is TRBJ1-1 and V is TRBV6-5; D remains ambiguous. The CDR3 length is 15 residues. CDR1 and CDR2 (germline): MNHEY, SVGAGI. V lost 0 bases and J lost 11, with 19 bases in between. In DNA form, the CDR3 reads TGTGCCAGCAGTTACTCGACGAATTGGCACTGGAGGGCTTTCTTT. This gives the protein CASSYSTNWHWRAFF.

V usage is TRBV29-1 and J usage is TRBJ2-2; D possibly corresponds to TRBD2 (5 bases). V was pared by 2 bases and J by 0 bases, with 7 bases between. The germline gives CDR1 SQVTM, CDR2 ANQGSEA. The CDR3 contains 14 residues. The CDR3 nucleotides are TGCAGCGTTGAATCCGGGACGAACACCGGGGAGCTGTTTTTT. This codes for CSVESGTNTGELFF.

V gene TRBV9 combines with J gene TRBJ1-1; tentative D call: TRBD1 (5 bases). Germline V gives CDR1 SGDLS, CDR2 YYNGEE. CDR3 size: 16 residues. The germline V and J ends were trimmed by 4 bases and 3 bases, with 19 bases remaining between them. The CDR3 DNA reads TGTGCCAGCAGCTCCCCTTCTGGGGGGTTGGACACTGAAGCTTTCTTT. It is translated as CASSSPSGGLDTEAFF.

The rearrangement joins TRBV14 to TRBJ2-3, with 7 bases that match TRBD2. The V segment lost 1 base and the J segment 4 bases; nucleotides outside the gene matches: 8. Germline CDR1 and CDR2: SGHDN and FVKESK. CDR3 length equals 16 residues. DNA of the CDR3: TGTGCCAGCAGCCAAGTAACGCGGGGGATCGCAGATACGCAGTATTTT. Amino acid sequence: CASSQVTRGIADTQYF. Drawing the rest from reference TRBV14 and TRBJ2-3, the complete variable domain is EAGVTQFPSHSVIEKGQTVTLRCDPISGHDNLYWYRRVMGKEIKFLLHFVKESKQDESGMPNNRFLAERTGGTYSTLKVQPAELEDSGVYFCASSQVTRGIADTQYFGPGTRLTVL.

The chain employs TRBV19 and TRBJ2-5; D might be TRBD2 (6 bases). The CDR3 loop spans 14 amino acids. V gave up 4 bases and J gave up 7 bases, with 16 bases separating them. Germline V gene lookup returns CDR1 LNHDA and CDR2 SQIVND (reference sequence). In DNA form, the CDR3 reads TGTGCCAGTAGTAGCACGGGACTTCTGGGGACCCAGTACTTC. Translation gives CASSSTGLLGTQYF.

V gene TRBV28 combines with J gene TRBJ2-3; 9 bases line up with TRBD1. Germline V gene sequence: CDR1 MDHEN, CDR2 SYDVKM. V gave up 2 bases and J gave up 2 bases; unmatched junction bases: 11. The CDR3 is made up of 18 amino acids. CDR3 protein: CASSLPDRGPQITDTQYF. As DNA, the CDR3 is TGTGCCAGCAGTTTACCGGACAGGGGACCACAAATCACAGATACGCAGTATTTT.

The rearrangement joins TRBV5-8 to TRBJ1-6, with D possibly matching TRBD1 (5 bases). Germline V gene data show CDR1 as SGHTS and CDR2 as YDEGEE. V was pared by 0 bases and J by 9 bases, with 13 bases between. The CDR3 sequence is 15 residues long. The CDR3 is CASSLVQAPSSPLHF. As DNA, the CDR3 is TGTGCCAGCAGCTTGGTACAGGCTCCTTCTTCACCCCTCCACTTT.